This is a list of T cell receptor beta chains from one sample in a study of T cell responses to AZD1222 COVID-19 vaccine. Repertoires were generated with immunoSEQ multiplex PCR, while TCRdb's copy carries only in-frame clones and drops some. The table shows around 110,000 clones, with about 90% occurring only once. Specimen: peripheral blood, collected on day 0 of AZD1222 vaccination. The receptors stem from an adult in good health. Each CDR3 is given with its conserved first and last residue. The D gene is left open where the match is weak. Clone size appears in some rows only: once, few, many, or a class for an expanded clone.

- | TRBJ1-5 | TRBV5-1 | - | 13 | TGCGCCAGGGGACCAGGGGAGGGGCAGCCCCAGCATTTT | CARGPGEGQPQHF
- | TRBJ1-5 | TRBV12-3/TRBV12-4 | TRBD1 | 13 | TGTGCCAGCAGCGTGGACAGGGGCCAGCCCCAGCATTTT | CASSVDRGQPQHF
- | TRBJ1-2 | TRBV28 | TRBD1 | 17 | TGTGCCAGCAGTTTTCCCGCCCAGGGGGAGGTCAACTATGGCTACACCTTC | CASSFPAQGEVNYGYTF
- | TRBJ1-4 | TRBV3-1/TRBV3-2 | TRBD1 | 15 | TGTGCCAGCAGCCAAAGGGGACAGACGGGGGAAAAACTGTTTTTT | CASSQRGQTGEKLFF
once | TRBJ2-1 | TRBV28 | TRBD2 | 15 | TGTGCCAGCACTGTACTAGCGGGCCAATACAATGAGCAGTTCTTC | CASTVLAGQYNEQFF
- | TRBJ2-6 | TRBV5-6 | - | 15 | TGTGCCAGCAGCTTCGTTCAGGCTGGGGCCAACGTCCTGACTTTC | CASSFVQAGANVLTF
- | TRBJ1-4 | TRBV29-1 | - | 15 | TGCAGCGTTGAATTGGGAAGGCGGCGGGATGAAAAACTGTTTTTT | CSVELGRRRDEKLFF
- | TRBJ1-1 | TRBV19 | TRBD1 | 15 | TGTGCCAGTAGTATTCGACAGGGTATGGTCACTGAAGCTTTCTTT | CASSIRQGMVTEAFF
once | TRBJ2-2 | TRBV20-1 | - | 12 | TGCAGTGCTAGTCGTGGCACCGGGGAGCTGTTTTTT | CSASRGTGELFF
- | TRBJ2-5 | TRBV5-1 | TRBD1 | 14 | TGCGCCAGCACCCCAGGACAGGGGAAAGAGACCCAGTACTTC | CASTPGQGKETQYF
- | TRBJ2-3 | TRBV28 | - | 12 | TGTGCCAGCAGTTCCCAAGTTGATACGCAGTATTTT | CASSSQVDTQYF
- | TRBJ2-7 | TRBV30 | - | 10 | TGTGCTCTTGGGGGCTACGAGCAGTACTTC | CALGGYEQYF
- | TRBJ1-1 | TRBV9 | - | 15 | TGTGCCAGCAGCGTCGGGGCTCGAGCCGGGGCTGAAGCTTTCTTT | CASSVGARAGAEAFF
- | TRBJ2-7 | TRBV28 | - | 11 | TGTGCCAGCAGTGCAGGGTACGAGCAGTACTTC | CASSAGYEQYF
- | TRBJ1-1 | TRBV5-1 | - | 14 | TGCGCCAGCAGCTGGGGACGAGGGAACACTGAAGCTTTCTTT | CASSWGRGNTEAFF
- | TRBJ1-3 | TRBV11-2 | - | 14 | TGTGCCAGCAGCAGACCGGGACGGCGAAACACCATATATTTT | CASSRPGRRNTIYF
- | TRBJ2-7 | TRBV29-1 | - | 13 | TGCAGCGTTGTAACGCAGGGAGCCTACGAGCAGTACTTC | CSVVTQGAYEQYF
- | TRBJ1-5 | TRBV6-5 | TRBD1 | 14 | TGTGCCAGCACCCCGACAGGGGGACATCAGCCCCAGCATTTT | CASTPTGGHQPQHF
- | TRBJ2-1 | TRBV5-1 | - | 12 | TGCGCCAGCAGCTGGGGGCGGGGAGAGCAGTTCTTC | CASSWGRGEQFF
- | TRBJ2-1 | TRBV7-2 | - | 15 | TGTGCCAGCAGCTTAGCCCCCTCGGTGTACAATGAGCAGTTCTTC | CASSLAPSVYNEQFF
- | TRBJ2-7 | TRBV3-1/TRBV3-2 | - | 15 | TGTGCCAGCAGCCAAGTGGAGGGGGGAGCCTACGAGCAGTACTTC | CASSQVEGGAYEQYF
- | TRBJ1-1 | TRBV3-1/TRBV3-2 | - | 14 | TGTGCCAGCAGCCAAGAAAGAGGGCCCCCTGAAGCTTTCTTT | CASSQERGPPEAFF
- | TRBJ2-2 | TRBV7-8 | - | 17 | TGTGCCAGCAGCTTAGAGTCCCGGACTACTCACACCGGGGAGCTGTTTTTT | CASSLESRTTHTGELFF
once | TRBJ2-5 | TRBV6-5 | - | 14 | TGTGCCAGCAGTCCCTCCGGGACTGTAGAGACCCAGTACTTC | CASSPSGTVETQYF
few | TRBJ2-7 | TRBV4-1 | - | 14 | TGCGCCAGCAGCCACGGGACGTTGTCCTACGAGCAGTACTTC | CASSHGTLSYEQYF
- | TRBJ1-1 | TRBV28 | - | 13 | TGTGCCAGCCTAAGGGGCAGGTACACTGAAGCTTTCTTT | CASLRGRYTEAFF
- | TRBJ1-1 | TRBV4-1 | - | 13 | TGCGCCAGCAGCCAAGATTTGAACACTGAAGCTTTCTTT | CASSQDLNTEAFF
- | TRBJ1-5 | TRBV30 | TRBD1 | 15 | TGTGCCTGGAGTAAAACAGGGGTTCGCAATCAGCCCCAGCATTTT | CAWSKTGVRNQPQHF
- | TRBJ1-6 | TRBV7-8 | TRBD1 | 14 | TGTGCCAGCAGCTTTGGACAGGGCAATTCACCCCTCCACTTT | CASSFGQGNSPLHF
- | TRBJ1-1 | TRBV28 | - | 12 | TGTGCCAGCAGTAATACGAACACTGAAGCTTTCTTT | CASSNTNTEAFF
- | TRBJ2-1 | TRBV5-4 | - | 16 | TGTGCCAGCAGCCCCGTCCAGGGGAGGGCTTACAATGAGCAGTTCTTC | CASSPVQGRAYNEQFF
- | TRBJ1-1 | TRBV12-3/TRBV12-4 | - | 13 | TGTGCCAGCATCCCGGACAGGAACACTGAAGCTTTCTTT | CASIPDRNTEAFF
- | TRBJ1-1 | TRBV28 | - | 14 | TGTGCCAGCAGGCAGGGAAATGTAAACGCTGAAGCTTTCTTT | CASRQGNVNAEAFF
- | TRBJ2-2 | TRBV7-8 | - | 18 | TGTGCCAGCAGCTCTGCCGCCGTAGTGGGTGGGGTCACCGGGGAGCTGTTTTTT | CASSSAAVVGGVTGELFF
- | TRBJ2-7 | TRBV6-5 | TRBD1 | 14 | TGTGCCAGCAGCCTACAGGGGTCGGCCTACGAGCAGTACTTC | CASSLQGSAYEQYF
- | TRBJ1-5 | TRBV2 | - | 13 | TGTGCCAGCAGTTCAGGGGCAGTCCAGCCCCAGCATTTT | CASSSGAVQPQHF
- | TRBJ2-1 | TRBV7-2 | TRBD2 | 17 | TGTGCCAGCAGCTTATCTGGAAGTCTACTAGCGGCCAATGAGCAGTTCTTC | CASSLSGSLLAANEQFF
once | TRBJ2-3 | TRBV13 | - | 12 | TGTGCCAGCAGCTTACCCCCCGATACGCAGTATTTT | CASSLPPDTQYF
- | TRBJ1-2 | TRBV6-2/TRBV6-3 | - | 14 | TGTGCCAGCAGTTACGAGACAGGAAACTATGGCTACACCTTC | CASSYETGNYGYTF
- | TRBJ1-2 | TRBV28 | TRBD1 | 15 | TGTGCCAGCAGGTCCCCGGGACAGGGAGGTTATGGCTACACCTTC | CASRSPGQGGYGYTF
- | TRBJ2-3 | TRBV5-4 | - | 16 | TGTGCCAGCAGCTTAGGCGGTAGCGGAAGCACAGATACGCAGTATTTT | CASSLGGSGSTDTQYF
- | TRBJ2-4 | TRBV30 | - | 11 | TGTGCCTGGTTAGGTGGAAACATTCAGTACTTC | CAWLGGNIQYF
- | TRBJ2-7 | TRBV5-6 | TRBD2 | 14 | TGTGCCAGCAGTCCAGCGGGGAATTCCTACGAGCAGTACTTC | CASSPAGNSYEQYF
- | TRBJ2-7 | TRBV4-2 | - | 15 | TGTGCCAGCAGCCAAGAGGTGAGGGGGGTCTACGAGCAGTACTTC | CASSQEVRGVYEQYF
few | TRBJ2-1 | TRBV28 | - | 14 | TGTGCCAGCAGTTCTATGGACACGTACAATGAGCAGTTCTTC | CASSSMDTYNEQFF
- | TRBJ1-3 | TRBV3-1/TRBV3-2 | - | 15 | TGTGCCAGCAGCCAAGGAATGAGAACTGGAAACACCATATATTTT | CASSQGMRTGNTIYF
- | TRBJ2-4 | TRBV4-2 | - | 16 | TGTGCCAGCAGCCAAGTAACGGGGCTAGCCAAAAACATTCAGTACTTC | CASSQVTGLAKNIQYF
- | TRBJ1-5 | TRBV10-3 | - | 14 | TGTGCCATCAGTTTGGGCGGCCTTGATAGTCCCCAGCATTTT | CAISLGGLDSPQHF
- | TRBJ2-7 | TRBV5-4 | TRBD1 | 16 | TGTGCCAGCAGCTCACCCATAGGACAGGGAATCGACGAGCAGTACTTC | CASSSPIGQGIDEQYF
once | TRBJ2-5 | TRBV7-9 | TRBD2 | 13 | TGTGCCAGCAGCCACGGGGGGAAAGAGACCCAGTACTTC | CASSHGGKETQYF
- | TRBJ1-2 | TRBV6-2/TRBV6-3 | - | 12 | TGTGCCAGCAGTTTACAGGGACGTGGCTACACCTTC | CASSLQGRGYTF
- | TRBJ1-1 | TRBV28 | TRBD1 | 15 | TGTGCCAGCAGTTTGACAGGGGCCGGAGGCACTGAAGCTTTCTTT | CASSLTGAGGTEAFF
- | TRBJ1-1 | TRBV6-1 | TRBD1 | 17 | TGTGCCAGCAGTGAATTAAAGTGGGGGACAGGTCTCACTGAAGCTTTCTTT | CASSELKWGTGLTEAFF
- | TRBJ1-1 | TRBV4-1 | - | 14 | TGCGCCAGCAGCCAACCAACATCGAACACTGAAGCTTTCTTT | CASSQPTSNTEAFF
- | TRBJ2-1 | TRBV19 | - | 13 | TGTGCCAGTAGTATGGAGCGAGGGCGTGAGCAGTTCTTC | CASSMERGREQFF
- | TRBJ2-7 | TRBV6-5 | - | 14 | TGTGCCAGCAGGCAGACAGGTGCCTCCTACGAGCAGTACTTC | CASRQTGASYEQYF
- | TRBJ1-2 | TRBV7-8 | - | 15 | TGTGCCAGCAGCTCCCCCCCCACAGTGTACTATGGCTACACCTTC | CASSSPPTVYYGYTF
- | TRBJ1-1 | TRBV7-6 | - | 14 | TGTGCCAGCAGCTACGGACATCCGAACACTGAAGCTTTCTTT | CASSYGHPNTEAFF